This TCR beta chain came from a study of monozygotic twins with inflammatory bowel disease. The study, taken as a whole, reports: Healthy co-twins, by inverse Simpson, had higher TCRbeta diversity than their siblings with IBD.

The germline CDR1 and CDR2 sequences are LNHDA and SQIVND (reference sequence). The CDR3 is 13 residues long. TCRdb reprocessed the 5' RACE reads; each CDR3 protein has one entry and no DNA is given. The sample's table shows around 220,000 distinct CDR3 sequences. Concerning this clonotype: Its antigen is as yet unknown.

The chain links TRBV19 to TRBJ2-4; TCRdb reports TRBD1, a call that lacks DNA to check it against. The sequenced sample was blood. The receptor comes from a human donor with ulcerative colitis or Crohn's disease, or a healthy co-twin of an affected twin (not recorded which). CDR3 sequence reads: CASRTGGTDIQYF.